The T cell receptor beta chain described here comes from a study of technical replicates of blood from a few donors. Some clones are missing from TCRdb's copy, which holds only in-frame ones; the method was immunoSEQ multiplex PCR. The profile shows about 94,000 clones, around 95% of them singletons. Germline CDR1 GTSNPN, CDR2 SVGIG (reference sequence). V was pared by 7 bases and J by 2 bases, with 9 bases of the junction left unmatched. This CDR3 contains 14 residues. This receptor was taken from a human donor in good health. The source material was T cells isolated from PBMCs. The chain joins TRBV30 to TRBJ2-5, with TRBD1 matching 8 bases. The CDR3 DNA is TGTGCCTTTAATCGGGACAGGATACAAGAGACCCAGTACTTC. Its protein is CAFNRDRIQETQYF.